This T cell receptor (beta chain) was observed in a study of shared clonotypes between healthy human individuals. CD45RO-negative cells were positively selected for CCR7, leaving out terminally differentiated effector memory CD45RA+ cells. Produced via immunoSEQ multiplex PCR; TCRdb's table is partial and in-frame only. Here the sample spans nearly 600,000 clones, roughly 96% being singletons. V dropped 3 bases and J dropped 5 bases, with 19 bases sitting between them. CDR1 is MDHEN and CDR2 is SYDVKM in the germline V gene. This CDR3 is 16 amino acids long. V usage is TRBV28 and J usage is TRBJ2-5, with no clear D. Specimen: naive CD8+ T cells sorted from blood. The clonotype originates from a woman aged 25 to 45 in good health. The CDR3: CASSFPFYGSEETQYF. The CDR3 region has the DNA TGTGCCAGCAGTTTCCCCTTCTACGGATCTGAGGAGACCCAGTACTTC.